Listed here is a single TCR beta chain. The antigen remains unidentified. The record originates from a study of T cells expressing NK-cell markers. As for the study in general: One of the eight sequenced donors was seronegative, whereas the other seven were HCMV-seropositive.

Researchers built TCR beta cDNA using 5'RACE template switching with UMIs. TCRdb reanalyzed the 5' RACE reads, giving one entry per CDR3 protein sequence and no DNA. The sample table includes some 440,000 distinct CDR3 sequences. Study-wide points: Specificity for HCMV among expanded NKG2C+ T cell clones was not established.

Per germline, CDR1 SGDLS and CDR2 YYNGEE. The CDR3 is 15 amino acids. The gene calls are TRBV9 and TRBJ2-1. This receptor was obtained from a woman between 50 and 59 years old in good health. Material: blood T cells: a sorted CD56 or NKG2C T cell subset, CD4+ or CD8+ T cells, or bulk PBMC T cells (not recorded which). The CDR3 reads CASSVVGSSYNEQFF. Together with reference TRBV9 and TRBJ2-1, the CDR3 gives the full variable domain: DSGVTQTPKHLITATGQRVTLRCSPRSGDLSVYWYQQSLDQGLQFLIQYYNGEERAKGNILERFSAQQFPDLHSELNLSSLELGDSALYFCASSVVGSSYNEQFFGPGTRLTVL.